The present T cell receptor (beta chain) was sequenced within a study of blood T cell repertoires in COVID-19. As originally analysed: Using reference gene primer amplification, nucleated cell counts were estimated. Clones were read by immunoSEQ multiplex PCR, and TCRdb kept only the in-frame ones, dropping some. V and J calls and clone size are copied from that table; D and trimming were computed from the DNA. The profile shows tens of thousands of clones, about 80% of them singletons. This CDR3 is built from 14 residues. Trimming removed 2 bases from V and 6 bases from J; junction bases left unmatched: 5. Germline V CDR1 and CDR2: LGHNA, YNFKEQ.

The chain joins TRBV4-2 to TRBJ1-2, with TRBD1 identical over 8 bases. Sequences were obtained from peripheral blood. The receptor was isolated from a man aged 25-45 years with COVID-19, enrolled during active disease. CDR3 nucleotides: TGTGCCAGCAGCCAACCCGGACAGGGAGATGGCTACACCTTC. Its translation is CASSQPGQGDGYTF.